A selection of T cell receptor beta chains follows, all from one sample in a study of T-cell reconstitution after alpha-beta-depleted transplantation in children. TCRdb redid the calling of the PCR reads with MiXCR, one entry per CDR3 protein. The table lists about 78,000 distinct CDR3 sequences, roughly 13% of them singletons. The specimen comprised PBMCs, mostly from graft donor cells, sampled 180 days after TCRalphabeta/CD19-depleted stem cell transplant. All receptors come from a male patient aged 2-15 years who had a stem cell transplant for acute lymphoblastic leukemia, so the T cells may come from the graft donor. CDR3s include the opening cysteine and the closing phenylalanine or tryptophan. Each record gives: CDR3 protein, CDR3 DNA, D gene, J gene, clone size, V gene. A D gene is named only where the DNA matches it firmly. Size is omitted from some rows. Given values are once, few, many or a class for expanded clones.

cdr3_aa: CASSGYRGRNGANVLTF
cdr3_nt: TGTGCCAGCAGTGGTTACAGGGGGCGTAATGGGGCCAACGTCCTGACTTTC
d_call: TRBD1
j_call: TRBJ2-6
clone_size: NA
v_call: TRBV25-1

cdr3_aa: CASSLHGNTEAFF
cdr3_nt: TGTGCCAGCAGCTTACACGGGAACACTGAAGCTTTCTTT
d_call: NA
j_call: TRBJ1-1
clone_size: NA
v_call: TRBV5-6

cdr3_aa: CASSVDGRMNTEAFF
cdr3_nt: TGTGCCAGCAGCGTAGACGGAAGAATGAACACTGAAGCTTTCTTT
d_call: NA
j_call: TRBJ1-1
clone_size: few
v_call: TRBV9

cdr3_aa: CASSLDRGDYEQYF
cdr3_nt: TGCGCCAGCAGCTTGGATAGGGGTGACTACGAGCAGTACTTC
d_call: NA
j_call: TRBJ2-7
clone_size: many
v_call: TRBV5-1

cdr3_aa: CASSQPTGRDTQYF
cdr3_nt: TGCGCCAGCAGCCAACCCACTGGGAGGGATACGCAGTATTTT
d_call: NA
j_call: TRBJ2-3
clone_size: NA
v_call: TRBV5-1

cdr3_aa: CASSYGHTEAFF
cdr3_nt: TGTGCCAGCAGTTATGGGCACACTGAAGCTTTCTTT
d_call: NA
j_call: TRBJ1-1
clone_size: NA
v_call: TRBV6-6

cdr3_aa: CASSLQGSYCNEQFF
cdr3_nt: TGCGCCAGCAGCTTACAGGGGAGTTACTGCAATGAGCAGTTCTTC
d_call: TRBD1
j_call: TRBJ2-1
clone_size: NA
v_call: TRBV5-1

cdr3_aa: CASSSTGVLDRELFF
cdr3_nt: TGTGCCAGCAGCTCTACAGGAGTTCTTGACCGGGAGCTGTTTTTT
d_call: NA
j_call: TRBJ2-2
clone_size: NA
v_call: TRBV7-2

cdr3_aa: CASSLGGLAIGEQFF
cdr3_nt: TGTGCCAGCAGCTTGGGCGGACTAGCTATCGGTGAGCAGTTCTTC
d_call: TRBD2
j_call: TRBJ2-1
clone_size: few
v_call: TRBV5-4

cdr3_aa: CASSAGQGPNEQYF
cdr3_nt: TGTGCCAGCAGCGCCGGACAGGGCCCGAACGAGCAGTACTTC
d_call: TRBD1
j_call: TRBJ2-7
clone_size: few
v_call: TRBV9

cdr3_aa: CSASLSRGGQYF
cdr3_nt: TGCAGTGCTAGCCTCTCCCGGGGAGGCCAGTACTTC
d_call: NA
j_call: TRBJ2-5
clone_size: few
v_call: TRBV20-1

cdr3_aa: CASSTGQGVMNTEAFF
cdr3_nt: TGCGCCAGCAGCACCGGACAGGGTGTCATGAACACTGAAGCTTTCTTT
d_call: TRBD1
j_call: TRBJ1-1
clone_size: few
v_call: TRBV5-1

cdr3_aa: CASSLGGRFHEQYF
cdr3_nt: TGTGCCAGCAGCTTAGGCGGGAGATTTCACGAGCAGTACTTC
d_call: TRBD2
j_call: TRBJ2-7
clone_size: few
v_call: TRBV11-2

cdr3_aa: CSAPGAGGLETQYF
cdr3_nt: TGCAGTGCCCCCGGCGCGGGGGGGCTCGAGACCCAGTACTTC
d_call: TRBD2
j_call: TRBJ2-5
clone_size: many
v_call: TRBV20-1

cdr3_aa: CSVGGQPRYEQYF
cdr3_nt: TGCAGCGTTGGGGGACAGCCCCGCTACGAGCAGTACTTC
d_call: TRBD1
j_call: TRBJ2-7
clone_size: few
v_call: TRBV29-1

cdr3_aa: CASSLGGPNEQFF
cdr3_nt: TGTGCCAGCAGTTTAGGTGGTCCCAATGAGCAGTTCTTC
d_call: NA
j_call: TRBJ2-1
clone_size: NA
v_call: TRBV12-3/TRBV12-4

cdr3_aa: CASSLVRWDNEQFF
cdr3_nt: TGTGCCAGCAGCTTAGTTCGTTGGGACAATGAGCAGTTCTTC
d_call: NA
j_call: TRBJ2-1
clone_size: many
v_call: TRBV11-2

cdr3_aa: CSARAQGFPYNEQFF
cdr3_nt: TGCAGTGCTAGGGCACAGGGATTCCCCTACAATGAGCAGTTCTTC
d_call: NA
j_call: TRBJ2-1
clone_size: NA
v_call: TRBV20-1

cdr3_aa: CATSDYRDRQYF
cdr3_nt: TGTGCCACCAGTGACTACAGGGATAGGCAGTACTTC
d_call: NA
j_call: TRBJ2-7
clone_size: few
v_call: TRBV24-1

cdr3_aa: CASRRQGRKLFF
cdr3_nt: TGTGCCAGCAGAAGACAGGGGAGGAAACTGTTTTTT
d_call: TRBD1
j_call: TRBJ1-4
clone_size: few
v_call: TRBV25-1

cdr3_aa: CASSSGTLMNTEAFF
cdr3_nt: TGTGCCAGCAGCTCGGGGACACTCATGAACACTGAAGCTTTCTTT
d_call: NA
j_call: TRBJ1-1
clone_size: NA
v_call: TRBV7-2

cdr3_aa: CSARAQKSSGTGADSPLHF
cdr3_nt: TGCAGTGCTAGAGCCCAAAAGTCTTCCGGGACAGGGGCGGACTCACCCCTCCACTTT
d_call: TRBD1
j_call: TRBJ1-6
clone_size: many
v_call: TRBV20-1

cdr3_aa: CASSFRDRGVGSSYNEQFF
cdr3_nt: TGCGCCAGCAGCTTTCGGGACAGGGGAGTAGGGAGCTCCTACAATGAGCAGTTCTTC
d_call: TRBD1
j_call: TRBJ2-1
clone_size: many
v_call: TRBV5-1

cdr3_aa: CASSAGRNSKEYF
cdr3_nt: TGTGCCAGCAGCGCCGGCCGAAACTCCAAGGAGTATTTT
d_call: NA
j_call: TRBJ2-3
clone_size: many
v_call: TRBV11-1

cdr3_aa: CASSPHTKPMNTEAFF
cdr3_nt: TGTGCCAGCTCACCTCACACGAAACCAATGAACACTGAAGCTTTCTTT
d_call: NA
j_call: TRBJ1-1
clone_size: NA
v_call: TRBV18

cdr3_aa: CASSFYRGGANSPLHF
cdr3_nt: TGTGCCAGCAGCTTCTATCGGGGGGGCGCAAATTCACCCCTCCACTTT
d_call: NA
j_call: TRBJ1-6
clone_size: NA
v_call: TRBV7-2

cdr3_aa: CASSLTPGGRQETQYF
cdr3_nt: TGTGCCAGCAGCTTGACACCCGGGGGCCGGCAAGAGACCCAGTACTTC
d_call: NA
j_call: TRBJ2-5
clone_size: few
v_call: TRBV5-8

cdr3_aa: CASSLGGKGYTF
cdr3_nt: TGTGCCAGCAGTTTAGGGGGTAAAGGCTACACCTTC
d_call: NA
j_call: TRBJ1-2
clone_size: few
v_call: TRBV12-3/TRBV12-4

cdr3_aa: CASILRTSGLHNEQFF
cdr3_nt: TGTGCCAGCATCCTAAGGACTAGCGGGCTCCACAATGAGCAGTTCTTC
d_call: TRBD2
j_call: TRBJ2-1
clone_size: few
v_call: TRBV2

cdr3_aa: CASSLVTAGNEKLFF
cdr3_nt: TGCGCCAGCAGCTTGGTGACGGCCGGAAATGAAAAACTGTTTTTT
d_call: NA
j_call: TRBJ1-4
clone_size: NA
v_call: TRBV5-1

cdr3_aa: CSASRRYRGETQYF
cdr3_nt: TGCAGTGCTAGTCGTCGTTACAGGGGAGAGACCCAGTACTTC
d_call: TRBD1
j_call: TRBJ2-5
clone_size: NA
v_call: TRBV20-1

cdr3_aa: CASSPDRRSYNEQFF
cdr3_nt: TGTGCCAGCAGTCCCGACAGGAGATCCTACAATGAGCAGTTCTTC
d_call: NA
j_call: TRBJ2-1
clone_size: NA
v_call: TRBV6-2/TRBV6-3

cdr3_aa: CSVPNLNEQFF
cdr3_nt: TGCAGCGTCCCCAACCTCAATGAGCAGTTCTTC
d_call: NA
j_call: TRBJ2-1
clone_size: few
v_call: TRBV29-1